The 24 T cell receptor beta chains below were found in one sample sequenced in a study of blood T cell repertoires in COVID-19. Clones were read by immunoSEQ multiplex PCR, and TCRdb kept only the in-frame ones, dropping some. The sample lists 250,000 to 300,000 clones, approximately 90% occurring once. The specimen sequenced was PBMCs or T cells enriched from blood (not recorded which). Receptor source: a woman aged 35 to 49 with acute COVID-19.

This sequence joins TRBV7-2 and TRBJ2-7; 10 nucleotides match TRBD2. The CDR3 covers 15 residues. The V gene end was trimmed by 1 base and the J gene end by 3 bases; junction bases not matched to a gene: 3. Germline V gene data show CDR1 as SGHTA and CDR2 as FQGNSA. The CDR3 DNA reads as TGTGCCAGCAGCTTAGGAACTAGCGGGATCTACGAGCAGTACTTC. It translates to CASSLGTSGIYEQYF.

This sequence joins TRBV7-9 and TRBJ2-1; TRBD2 is a possible D gene (6 bases). CDR3 length equals 13 residues. Germline CDR1 SEHNR, CDR2 FQNEAQ (reference sequence). V was pared by 6 bases and J by 7 bases, with 13 bases between. CDR3 nucleotides: TGTGCCAGCAGTTTCGCTGGGGGGAATGAGCAGTTCTTC. It yields the protein CASSFAGGNEQFF.

The rearrangement uses TRBV5-5 and TRBJ2-5; TRBD2 matches 7 bases. Per germline, CDR1 SGHKS and CDR2 YYEKEE (reference sequence). V was clipped by 6 bases and J by 3 bases; unmatched bases: 8. The CDR3 covers 14 residues. As DNA, the CDR3 is TGTGCCAGCATCTTTGGGGGGGGTAAAGAGACCCAGTACTTC. Its translation: CASIFGGGKETQYF.

This chain joins TRBV30 and TRBJ1-3, with a tentative D call TRBD1 (5 bases). CDR3 length: 13 residues. The V gene lost 8 bases and the J gene lost 3 bases, with 14 bases spanning the gap. The germline V gene encodes CDR1 GTSNPN and CDR2 SVGIG (reference sequence). The CDR3 bases are TGTGCCCGTGGGTCAGGGTTTGGAAACACCATATATTTT. Translated: CARGSGFGNTIYF.

J is TRBJ1-2 and V is TRBV11-2, with 7 bases fitting TRBD1. The CDR3 sequence is 14 residues long. The ends lost 2 bases at V and 3 bases at J; junction bases unmatched: 3. In germline, CDR1 is SGHAT, CDR2 FQNNGV. The CDR3 reads CASSLTQGDYGYTF. CDR3 nucleotides: TGTGCCAGCAGCTTAACCCAGGGGGACTATGGCTACACCTTC.

Notes on this clone: In the same sample, other DNA sequences code for this CDR3. The chain is built from TRBV7-2 and TRBJ2-5, with a possible D match to TRBD2 (6 bases). This CDR3 contains 15 residues. CDR1 and CDR2 (germline): SGHTA, FQGNSA. The germline V and J ends were trimmed by 1 base and 2 bases, with 11 bases remaining between them. The CDR3 region is CASSLGGRTQETQYF. CDR3 coding DNA: TGTGCCAGCAGCTTAGGTGGGAGGACTCAAGAGACCCAGTACTTC.

The rearrangement joins TRBV3-1 (or the pseudogene TRBV3-2) to TRBJ2-7, with TRBD1 identical over 10 bases. CDR3 length: 14 amino acids. Germline V lookup: CDR1 LGHDT, CDR2 YNNKEL (reference sequence). Trimming cost V 0 bases and J 6 bases; bases outside gene matches: 2. The chain's CDR3 is CASSQEGTGAEQYF. The CDR3 nucleotides read TGTGCCAGCAGCCAAGAGGGGACAGGGGCCGAGCAGTACTTC.

This clone was picked up one time. J is TRBJ1-4 and V is TRBV7-8; 7 bases fit TRBD1. This CDR3 is 16 amino acids long. Unmatched junction bases numbered 8, after V lost 5 bases and J lost 2 bases. Germline values: CDR1 SGHVS, CDR2 FQNEAQ. The CDR3 spells CASSQKRQGTNEKLFF. CDR3 sequence (DNA): TGTGCCAGCAGCCAAAAGCGACAGGGCACTAATGAAAAACTGTTTTTT. The variable domain in full, completed from reference TRBV7-8 and TRBJ1-4, reads GAGVSQSPRYKVAKRGQDVALRCDPISGHVSLFWYQQALGQGPEFLTYFQNEAQLDKSGLPSDRFFAERPEGSVSTLKIQRTQQEDSAVYLCASSQKRQGTNEKLFFGSGTQLSVL.

The rearrangement links TRBV27 to TRBJ1-1; TRBD1 is a possible D gene (5 bases). Germline assignment: CDR1 MNHEY and CDR2 SMNVEV (reference sequence). There are 14 residues in the CDR3. Trimming stripped 2 bases from V and 5 bases from J, with 12 bases between. In DNA, the CDR3 is TGTGCCAGCAGTTTACGGAGGGGAGGGACTGAAGCTTTCTTT. Amino acid sequence: CASSLRRGGTEAFF.

Only one count was recorded for this clone. The rearrangement uses TRBV11-2 and TRBJ2-3; D is perhaps TRBD2 (5 bases). This CDR3 has 15 amino acids. Trimming removed 3 bases at V and 2 bases at J, with 12 bases between. Germline V gene data show CDR1 as SGHAT and CDR2 as FQNNGV. In DNA form, the CDR3 reads TGTGCCAGCAGCTTTCGCGGGTCAGACACAGATACGCAGTATTTT. Translated: CASSFRGSDTDTQYF.

This chain joins TRBV19 and TRBJ1-2, with D tentatively TRBD1 (6 bases). This CDR3 comprises 13 residues. Deletions cut 9 bases from V and 1 base from J, with 12 bases between. Germline V gene lookup returns CDR1 LNHDA and CDR2 SQIVND (reference sequence). CDR3 in amino acids: CASRKGVNYGYTF. CDR3 nucleotides: TGTGCCAGCCGGAAGGGGGTTAACTATGGCTACACCTTC.

The chain has TRBV20-1 and TRBJ2-4; TRBD2 agrees at 10 bases. The CDR3 length is 15 residues. Per the germline V gene, CDR1 is DFQATT and CDR2 is SNEGSKA (reference sequence). V shed 3 bases, J shed 3 bases, and the junction held 5 bases outside the gene matches. CDR3 DNA: TGCAGTGCTAGTCAGGAGCGGGGGGGCAAAAACATTCAGTACTTC. Translating gives CSASQERGGKNIQYF.

The V gene is TRBV12-3 or TRBV12-4, the J gene TRBJ1-1, with 8 bases lining up with TRBD1. This CDR3 comprises 13 residues. V shed 7 bases, J shed 5 bases, and the junction held 6 bases outside the gene matches. CDR3 nucleotides: TGTGCCAGCATCAGGGGGCAGGGGACTGAAGCTTTCTTT. Protein product: CASIRGQGTEAFF.

The chain combines TRBV18 with TRBJ1-5, with a tentative D call TRBD1 (5 bases). Trimming took 3 bases from V and 5 from J, leaving 11 bases between them. This CDR3 contains 14 residues. Germline CDR1 reads KGHSH; CDR2 reads LQKENI. The CDR3 spells CASSPVQVDQPQHF. CDR3 bases: TGTGCCAGCTCACCGGTACAGGTCGATCAGCCCCAGCATTTT.

The genes are TRBV11-2 and TRBJ1-2; 8 nucleotides line up with TRBD1. V gave up 5 bases and J gave up 8 bases; unmatched junction bases: 7. Germline CDR1 is SGHAT and CDR2 is FQNNGV. The CDR3 covers 13 residues. The CDR3 DNA is TGTGCCAGCAGCAAGGACAGGGAAGGAGGCTACACCTTC. Translating gives CASSKDREGGYTF.

The chain joins TRBV28 to TRBJ1-2, with TRBD1 as a possible D gene (6 bases). Germline V CDR1 and CDR2: MDHEN, SYDVKM. The CDR3 is made up of 14 amino acids. V was clipped by 4 bases and J by 3 bases, with 12 bases between them. CDR3 nucleotides: TGTGCCAGCAGTTGGGCCGGACAGTACTATGGCTACACCTTC. Amino acids: CASSWAGQYYGYTF.

The V and J genes are TRBV19 and TRBJ1-5; maybe TRBD1 (5 bases). From germline, CDR1 is LNHDA and CDR2 SQIVND (reference sequence). Trimming cost V 1 base and J 3 bases, with 16 bases left between them. This CDR3 spans 17 amino acids. The CDR3 region is CASSIAGLGRINQPQHF. As DNA, the CDR3 is TGTGCCAGTAGTATAGCGGGACTGGGAAGGATCAATCAGCCCCAGCATTTT. Together with reference TRBV19 and TRBJ1-5, the CDR3 gives the full variable domain: DGGITQSPKYLFRKEGQNVTLSCEQNLNHDAMYWYRQDPGQGLRLIYYSQIVNDFQKGDIAEGYSVSREKKESFPLTVTSAQKNPTAFYLCASSIAGLGRINQPQHFGDGTRLSIL.

The chain uses TRBV29-1 and TRBJ1-1, with 9 positions matching TRBD1. The V segment lost 0 bases and the J segment 3 bases; nucleotides outside the gene matches: 2. CDR1 is SQVTM and CDR2 is ANQGSEA in the germline V gene. CDR3 size: 14 residues. CDR3 coding DNA: TGCAGCGTTGAAGATACAGGGGGCTACACTGAAGCTTTCTTT. Protein: CSVEDTGGYTEAFF.

The V call is TRBV6-5, the J call TRBJ2-7; D is perhaps TRBD1 (6 bases). Germline V gene data show CDR1 as MNHEY and CDR2 as SVGAGI. V lost 4 bases and J 3 bases, leaving 16 bases between the germline ends. The CDR3 covers 15 residues. In DNA form, the CDR3 reads TGTGCCAGCAGTTTCGAGGTAACAGGGAGCTACGAGCAGTACTTC. Protein sequence: CASSFEVTGSYEQYF.

V usage is TRBV5-5 and J usage is TRBJ2-2; TRBD1 might be the D (6 bases). CDR1 is SGHKS, CDR2 YYEKEE, per germline (reference sequence). V lost 5 bases and J 0 bases, leaving 17 bases between the germline ends. This CDR3 is built from 17 residues. The CDR3 DNA is TGTGCCAGCAGTCCCGGGACAAAAGTCACGAACACCGGGGAGCTGTTTTTT. Amino acids: CASSPGTKVTNTGELFF. Filled out from reference TRBV5-5 and TRBJ2-2, the complete variable domain reads DAGVTQSPTHLIKTRGQQVTLRCSPISGHKSVSWYQQVLGQGPQFIFQYYEKEERGRGNFPDRFSARQFPNYSSELNVNALLLGDSALYLCASSPGTKVTNTGELFFGEGSRLTVL.

The chain joins TRBV28 to TRBJ1-3; D is possibly TRBD1 (6 bases). Germline V gene sequence: CDR1 MDHEN, CDR2 SYDVKM. The CDR3 covers 14 residues. V was pared by 6 bases and J by 3 bases, with 12 bases between. The CDR3 DNA reads TGTGCCAGCAGCCCGCACAGGGTTGGAAACACCATATATTTT. It encodes CASSPHRVGNTIYF.

The DNA for the CDR3 is TGTGCCAGCAGGTATCTAGCGGGAACAGATACGCAGTATTTT. It yields the protein CASRYLAGTDTQYF. The J gene is TRBJ2-3, the V gene TRBV11-2; 9 bases line up with TRBD2. The CDR3 covers 14 residues. CDR1 and CDR2 (germline): SGHAT, FQNNGV. Losses at the gene ends were 6 bases for V and 3 bases for J; bases not matched to a gene: 4. Using reference TRBV11-2 and TRBJ2-3 for the parts outside the CDR3, the full variable domain is EAGVAQSPRYKIIEKRQSVAFWCNPISGHATLYWYQQILGQGPKLLIQFQNNGVVDDSQLPKDRFSAERLKGVDSTLKIQPAKLEDSAVYLCASRYLAGTDTQYFGPGTRLTVL.

In DNA form, the CDR3 reads TGTGCCAGCAGCTTGGCCGGGACTAGCGGGACTCTGTACAATGAGCAGTTCTTC. Translated, it gives CASSLAGTSGTLYNEQFF. The chain combines TRBV7-2 with TRBJ2-1; 13 bases map to TRBD2. This CDR3 spans 18 amino acids. V was pared by 3 bases and J by 4 bases, with 9 bases of the junction left unmatched. Germline loops: CDR1 SGHTA, CDR2 FQGNSA.

The chain recombines TRBV10-3 with TRBJ2-1, with 7 nucleotides matching TRBD2. V was clipped by 10 bases and J by 8 bases; unmatched bases: 17. The CDR3 is 15 residues long. From germline, CDR1 is ENHRY and CDR2 SYGVKD. The CDR3 spells CATGLGQGGSDEQFF. For the CDR3, the DNA is TGTGCCACCGGCCTCGGCCAGGGAGGGTCCGATGAGCAGTTCTTC.